The 7 T cell receptor beta chains reported below all come from one sample, sequenced in a study of shared clonotypes between healthy human individuals (dated by TCRdb to 2020 to 2022). Libraries were made using the immunoSEQ multiplex PCR assay. TCRdb took this table from immuneACCESS and kept in-frame rearrangements with V and J called. Such tables lack part of the clones; where checked against another copy, unresolved V genes explain under half of the gap, and the rest is unexplained. The table for this sample lists under 2.5 million clones; 85% to 95% of them were counted only once. The ten most abundant clones make up around 0.38% of the sample. Sequencing was performed on naive CD4+ T cells from PBMCs. The cell subset or site label here, explained by the study, means: CD45RA+ positively selected. Every receptor here comes from a man aged 18 to 35 in good health. Some clones in this sample may be carry-over from other donors' samples.

CDR3 nucleotides: TGCGCCAGCAGCCCGGGTGGGGGTGCTGAAGCTTTCTTT. It encodes CASSPGGGAEAFF. The chain couples TRBV5-1 to TRBJ1-1, with D possibly TRBD1 on 5 matching bases. CDR1 SGHRS and CDR2 YFSETQ come from the germline V gene. The ends were cut back, 4 bases at V and 6 bases at J, with 13 bases in the middle. The CDR3 consists of 13 residues.

For the CDR3, the DNA is TGTGCCAGCGCGAGGAAGAGCAACACTGAAGCTTTCTTT. This encodes CASARKSNTEAFF. The rearrangement joins TRBV6-4 to TRBJ1-1, with D unresolved. The length of the CDR3 is 13 residues. Germline lookup yields CDR1 MRHNA and CDR2 SNTAGT. V was clipped by 8 bases and J by 2 bases, with 12 bases between them.

A few counts support this clone. Other DNA sequences from this sample encode an identical CDR3 as well. The chain uses TRBV5-1 and TRBJ2-3; D gene ambiguous. Per the germline V gene, CDR1 is SGHRS and CDR2 is YFSETQ. Trimming shortened V by 0 bases and J by 1 base, and 6 bases separated the two germline ends. The CDR3 contains 14 residues. CDR3 in DNA: TGCGCCAGCAGCTTGGGCGGTGGCACAGATACGCAGTATTTT. Amino acid sequence: CASSLGGGTDTQYF.

The CDR3 bases are TGTGCCAGCAGTAGGTCACAGGGTTCACCCCTCCACTTT. Protein: CASSRSQGSPLHF. The V gene is TRBV2, the J gene TRBJ1-6; a possible D gene is TRBD1 (6 bases). Trimming cost V 5 bases and J 9 bases, with 11 bases left between them. CDR1 is SNHLY, CDR2 FYNNEI, per germline. This CDR3 comprises 13 residues.

V gene TRBV19 combines with J gene TRBJ2-5; maybe TRBD1 (5 bases). V lost 9 bases and J lost 4, with 12 bases in between. Germline V gives CDR1 LNHDA, CDR2 SQIVND (reference sequence). The CDR3 contains 12 residues. The DNA for the CDR3 is TGTGCCAGCTGCTTGGGGCTAGAGACCCAGTACTTC. Its translation is CASCLGLETQYF.

V gene TRBV25-1 combines with J gene TRBJ2-2; 7 nucleotides line up with TRBD2. Per the germline V gene, CDR1 is MGHDK and CDR2 is SYGVNS. The CDR3 is made up of 17 amino acids. Trimming took 4 bases from V and 7 from J; bases not matched to a gene: 15. CDR3 region: CASSALGEGPIGGELFF. The CDR3 coding sequence is TGTGCCAGCAGTGCTTTGGGGGAGGGCCCGATAGGCGGGGAGCTGTTTTTT.

This sequence joins TRBV5-1 and TRBJ2-3, with TRBD2 matching 13 bases. This CDR3 is 16 amino acids long. Trimming removed 4 bases from V and 6 bases from J; junction bases left unmatched: 8. Germline values: CDR1 SGHRS, CDR2 YFSETQ. The CDR3 sequence is CASSEGLAGAVDTQYF. DNA for the CDR3: TGCGCCAGCAGCGAAGGACTAGCGGGGGCGGTGGATACGCAGTATTTT.